A single sample is the source of the 10 T cell receptor beta chains below, sequenced in a study of cytomegalovirus exposure and HLA in healthy donors. The PCR had 60 Vbeta and 13 Jbeta primers. Repertoires were generated with immunoSEQ multiplex PCR, while TCRdb's copy carries only in-frame clones and drops some. Altogether more than 110,000 clones are present, roughly four fifths being singletons, with the ten largest covering 14%. Source material: PBMCs. All receptors come from a human donor in good health.

This clone was seen a handful of times. The chain couples TRBV4-1 to TRBJ2-2, with 7 bases identical to TRBD2. This CDR3 is built from 13 residues. Looked up from germline, CDR1 is MGHRA and CDR2 is YSYEKL. With 3 bases clipped from V and 6 bases from J, the junction kept 1 base outside the gene matches. DNA for the CDR3: TGCGCCAGCAGCCATACTAGCGCCGGGGAGCTGTTTTTT. Translated, it gives CASSHTSAGELFF.

This chain joins TRBV4-2 and TRBJ2-3, with 10 bases identical to TRBD2. V dropped 0 bases and J dropped 4; count of bases not matched to a gene: 7. The CDR3 runs 17 residues. From germline, CDR1 is LGHNA and CDR2 YNFKEQ. The CDR3 here is CASSQDLSGGASDTQYF. CDR3 coding DNA: TGTGCCAGCAGCCAAGATCTAAGCGGGGGGGCTTCAGATACGCAGTATTTT.

The gene calls are TRBV4-1 and TRBJ2-4; 8 bases fit TRBD2. Looked up from germline, CDR1 is MGHRA and CDR2 is YSYEKL. This CDR3 is built from 15 residues. J was trimmed by 5 bases and V by 4 bases; bases with no gene match: 7. The CDR3 sequence: CASSRLRGVENIQYF. CDR3 in DNA: TGCGCCAGCAGCCGTCTGCGGGGGGTTGAAAACATTCAGTACTTC.

The chain carries TRBV19 and TRBJ2-5; 8 bases are a match to TRBD1. Germline CDR1 LNHDA, CDR2 SQIVND (reference sequence). Trimming removed 1 base from V and 5 bases from J; junction bases left unmatched: 6. The CDR3 extends over 15 amino acids. CDR3 DNA: TGTGCCAGTAGTATAGCAGTGACAGGGGTTGAGACCCAGTACTTC. Translating gives CASSIAVTGVETQYF.

The CDR3 spells CASSLVGGFRNQPQHF. In DNA form, the CDR3 reads TGTGCCAGCAGCTTAGTTGGGGGCTTTAGAAATCAGCCCCAGCATTTT. The chain uses TRBV11-3 and TRBJ1-5; D is perhaps TRBD1 (6 bases). V was trimmed by 1 base and J by 4 bases, leaving 14 bases between them. This CDR3 region has 16 residues. Germline values: CDR1 SGHNT, CDR2 YENEEA.

The gene calls are TRBV5-1 and TRBJ1-6; 9 nucleotides agree with TRBD1. Germline-derived CDR1 and CDR2 are SGHRS and YFSETQ. The V segment lost 4 bases and the J segment 1 base; nucleotides outside the gene matches: 6. The CDR3 has 17 amino acids. This CDR3 reads CASSAGQGVSYNSPLHF. As DNA, the CDR3 is TGCGCCAGCAGCGCGGGACAGGGTGTTTCCTATAATTCACCCCTCCACTTT.

This clone has just a few counts. The chain links TRBV27 to TRBJ2-7; D is undetermined. The CDR3 length is 13 residues. Trimming removed 4 bases at V and 6 bases at J, with 13 bases between. The V gene's germline CDR1 is MNHEY and CDR2 SMNVEV (reference sequence). For the CDR3, the DNA is TGTGCCAGCAGTTACGTTTTAGCTGCCGAGCAGTACTTC. It translates to CASSYVLAAEQYF.

This clone was picked up one time. The chain has TRBV5-4 and TRBJ2-3, with a tentative D call TRBD2 (6 bases). CDR1 is SGHNT, CDR2 YYREEE, per germline (reference sequence). This CDR3 is 15 amino acids long. Trimming removed 0 bases at V and 4 bases at J, with 12 bases between. For the CDR3, the DNA is TGTGCCAGCAGCTTGGAGGGTAGCGGCCCAGATACGCAGTATTTT. Translating gives CASSLEGSGPDTQYF.

About this clone: Other nucleotide sequences in the sample specify the same CDR3. Here the CDR3 DNA reads TGTGCCACCAGCAGAGATAGGGGTTACGAGCAGTACTTC. It encodes CATSRDRGYEQYF. This chain uses TRBV15 with TRBJ2-7; a possible D gene is TRBD1 (5 bases). V gave up 0 bases and J gave up 4 bases, with 7 bases separating them. This CDR3 is 13 amino acids long. Germline V lookup: CDR1 LNHNV, CDR2 YYDKDF (reference sequence).

The genes are TRBV5-6 and TRBJ1-4; 7 nucleotides align to TRBD1. Germline assignment: CDR1 SGHDT and CDR2 YYEEEE. V trimming: 3 bases; J trimming: 4 bases; junction bases outside the gene matches: 12. The CDR3 is made up of 17 amino acids. The CDR3 DNA is TGTGCCAGCAGCTCAGCTGGACAGGCGGAATATAATGAAAAACTGTTTTTT. It specifies CASSSAGQAEYNEKLFF. Drawing the rest from reference TRBV5-6 and TRBJ1-4, the complete variable domain is DAGVTQSPTHLIKTRGQQVTLRCSPKSGHDTVSWYQQALGQGPQFIFQYYEEEERQRGNFPDRFSGHQFPNYSSELNVNALLLGDSALYLCASSSAGQAEYNEKLFFGSGTQLSVL.